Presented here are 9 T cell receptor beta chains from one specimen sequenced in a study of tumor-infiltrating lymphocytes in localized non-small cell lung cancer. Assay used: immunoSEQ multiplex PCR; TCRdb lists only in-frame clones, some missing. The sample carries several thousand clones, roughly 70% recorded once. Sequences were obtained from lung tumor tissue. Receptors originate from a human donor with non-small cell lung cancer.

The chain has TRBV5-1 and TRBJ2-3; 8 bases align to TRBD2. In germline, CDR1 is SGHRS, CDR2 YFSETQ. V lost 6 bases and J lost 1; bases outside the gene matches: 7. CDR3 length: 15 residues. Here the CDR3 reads CASKSGLGGTDTQYF. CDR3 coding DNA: TGCGCCAGCAAATCGGGACTAGGAGGCACAGATACGCAGTATTTT.

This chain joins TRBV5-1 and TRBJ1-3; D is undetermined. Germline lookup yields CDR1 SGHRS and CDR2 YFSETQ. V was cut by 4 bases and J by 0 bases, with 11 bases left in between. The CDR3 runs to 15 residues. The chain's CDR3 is CASSVDGRSGNTIYF. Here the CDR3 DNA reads TGCGCCAGCAGCGTGGACGGCCGCTCTGGAAACACCATATATTTT. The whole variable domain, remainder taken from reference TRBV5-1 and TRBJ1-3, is KAGVTQTPRYLIKTRGQQVTLSCSPISGHRSVSWYQQTPGQGLQFLFEYFSETQRNKGNFPGRFSGRQFSNSRSEMNVSTLELGDSALYLCASSVDGRSGNTIYFGEGSWLTVV.

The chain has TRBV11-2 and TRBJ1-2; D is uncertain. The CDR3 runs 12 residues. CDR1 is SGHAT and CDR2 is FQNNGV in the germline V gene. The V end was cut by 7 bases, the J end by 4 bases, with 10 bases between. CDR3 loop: CASTPATYGYTF. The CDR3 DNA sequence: TGTGCCAGCACCCCCGCTACCTATGGCTACACCTTC.

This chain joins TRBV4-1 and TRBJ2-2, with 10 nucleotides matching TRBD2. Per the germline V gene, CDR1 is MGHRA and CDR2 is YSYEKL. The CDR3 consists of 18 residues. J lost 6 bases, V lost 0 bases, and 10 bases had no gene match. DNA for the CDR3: TGCGCCAGCAGCCAAGATACCAGCGGGGGGGTTGGCGCCGGGGAGCTGTTTTTT. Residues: CASSQDTSGGVGAGELFF.

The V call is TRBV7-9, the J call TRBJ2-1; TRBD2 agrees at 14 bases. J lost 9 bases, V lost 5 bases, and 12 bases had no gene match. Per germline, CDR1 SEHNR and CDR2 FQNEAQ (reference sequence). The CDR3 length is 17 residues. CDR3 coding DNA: TGTGCCAGCAGCCCGAAGAGACTAGCGGGGGGGGCCATTGAGCAGTTCTTC. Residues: CASSPKRLAGGAIEQFF.

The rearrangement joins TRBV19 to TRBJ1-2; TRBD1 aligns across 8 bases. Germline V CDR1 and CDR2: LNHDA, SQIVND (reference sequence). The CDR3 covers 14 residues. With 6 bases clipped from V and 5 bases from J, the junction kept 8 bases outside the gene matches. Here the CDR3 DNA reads TGTGCCAGTAGCTCCGACAGGGGAAGATATGGCTACACCTTC. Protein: CASSSDRGRYGYTF.

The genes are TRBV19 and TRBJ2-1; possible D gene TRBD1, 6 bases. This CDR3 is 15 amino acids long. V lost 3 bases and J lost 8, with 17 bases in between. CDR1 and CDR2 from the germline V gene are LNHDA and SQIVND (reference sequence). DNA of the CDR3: TGTGCCAGTAGTATTGTACAGGGCGAGATGGATGAGCAGTTCTTC. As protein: CASSIVQGEMDEQFF.

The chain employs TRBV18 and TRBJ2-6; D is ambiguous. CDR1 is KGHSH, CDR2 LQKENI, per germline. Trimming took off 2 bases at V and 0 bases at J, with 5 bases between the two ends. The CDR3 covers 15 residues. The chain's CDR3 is CASSPGRSGANVLTF. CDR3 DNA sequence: TGTGCCAGCTCACCAGGGCGCTCTGGGGCCAACGTCCTGACTTTC.

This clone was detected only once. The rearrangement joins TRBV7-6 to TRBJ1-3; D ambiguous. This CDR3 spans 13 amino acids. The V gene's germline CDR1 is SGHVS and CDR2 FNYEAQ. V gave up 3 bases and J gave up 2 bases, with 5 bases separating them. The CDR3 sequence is CASSLMAGNTIYF. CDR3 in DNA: TGTGCCAGCAGCTTGATGGCTGGAAACACCATATATTTT.